This TCR beta chain is drawn from a study of early T cells in non-severe SARS-CoV-2 infection. About the study: Unpaired chains resulted from sequencing bulk RNA of unsorted whole blood. Whole-study findings and limits: VDJdb-based annotation leaned toward anti-spike CD8 responses and missed private and CD4 specificities.

Notes on this clonotype: Its specificity is unknown.

Tagging with unique molecular identifiers was applied to individual cDNA molecules. Using its own MiXCR run on the 5' RACE reads, TCRdb lists one record per CDR3 protein. Of about 71,000 distinct CDR3 sequences listed, roughly an eighth are singletons. With 7 bases clipped from V and 8 bases from J, the junction kept 6 bases outside the gene matches. There are 12 residues in the CDR3. Germline V gene data show CDR1 as SQVTM and CDR2 as ANQGSEA. Input material: whole blood. This clonotype was obtained from an adult who was a healthcare worker with PCR-confirmed SARS-CoV-2 infection or an uninfected control (not recorded which). The chain combines TRBV29-1 with TRBJ1-4, with 8 bases fitting TRBD1. The CDR3 loop is CSAGQGTEKLFF. The CDR3 DNA sequence: TGCAGCGCTGGACAGGGCACGGAAAAACTGTTTTTT.